This T cell receptor (beta chain) emerged from a study of a mutant IDH1 vaccine in newly diagnosed glioma. Study background: Earlier treatment was radiotherapy, temozolomide, or both, with most getting both.

Using immunoSEQ multiplex PCR, the repertoire was profiled, and TCRdb retains in-frame clones only, with some absent. The sample contains 50,000 to 65,000 clones, over 60% of which appear only once. Study findings and constraints: There seemed to be no relation between pseudoprogression and changes in top peripheral T cell clonotypes.

Concerning this clone: The target antigen is unknown.

Indicated time point: baseline, week 1 (first vaccination visit). Treatment noted: pre-vaccination baseline after standard-of-care therapy. The donor cohort comprised cases of new WHO grade 3 or 4 IDH1-mutant, ATRX-lost astrocytoma. The receptor's source is a woman aged 35 to 49 with glioma. The sample here was PBMCs, taken from a glioma patient treated with radiotherapy, temozolomide or both.

The CDR3 bases are TGTGCCAGCGCGGACCGCGTTAATGAAAAACTGTTTTTT. Translation: CASADRVNEKLFF. The rearrangement joins TRBV2 to TRBJ1-4; no clear D. CDR3 length: 13 amino acids. Germline CDR1 is SNHLY and CDR2 is FYNNEI. Trimming stripped 8 bases from V and 4 bases from J, with 11 bases between.